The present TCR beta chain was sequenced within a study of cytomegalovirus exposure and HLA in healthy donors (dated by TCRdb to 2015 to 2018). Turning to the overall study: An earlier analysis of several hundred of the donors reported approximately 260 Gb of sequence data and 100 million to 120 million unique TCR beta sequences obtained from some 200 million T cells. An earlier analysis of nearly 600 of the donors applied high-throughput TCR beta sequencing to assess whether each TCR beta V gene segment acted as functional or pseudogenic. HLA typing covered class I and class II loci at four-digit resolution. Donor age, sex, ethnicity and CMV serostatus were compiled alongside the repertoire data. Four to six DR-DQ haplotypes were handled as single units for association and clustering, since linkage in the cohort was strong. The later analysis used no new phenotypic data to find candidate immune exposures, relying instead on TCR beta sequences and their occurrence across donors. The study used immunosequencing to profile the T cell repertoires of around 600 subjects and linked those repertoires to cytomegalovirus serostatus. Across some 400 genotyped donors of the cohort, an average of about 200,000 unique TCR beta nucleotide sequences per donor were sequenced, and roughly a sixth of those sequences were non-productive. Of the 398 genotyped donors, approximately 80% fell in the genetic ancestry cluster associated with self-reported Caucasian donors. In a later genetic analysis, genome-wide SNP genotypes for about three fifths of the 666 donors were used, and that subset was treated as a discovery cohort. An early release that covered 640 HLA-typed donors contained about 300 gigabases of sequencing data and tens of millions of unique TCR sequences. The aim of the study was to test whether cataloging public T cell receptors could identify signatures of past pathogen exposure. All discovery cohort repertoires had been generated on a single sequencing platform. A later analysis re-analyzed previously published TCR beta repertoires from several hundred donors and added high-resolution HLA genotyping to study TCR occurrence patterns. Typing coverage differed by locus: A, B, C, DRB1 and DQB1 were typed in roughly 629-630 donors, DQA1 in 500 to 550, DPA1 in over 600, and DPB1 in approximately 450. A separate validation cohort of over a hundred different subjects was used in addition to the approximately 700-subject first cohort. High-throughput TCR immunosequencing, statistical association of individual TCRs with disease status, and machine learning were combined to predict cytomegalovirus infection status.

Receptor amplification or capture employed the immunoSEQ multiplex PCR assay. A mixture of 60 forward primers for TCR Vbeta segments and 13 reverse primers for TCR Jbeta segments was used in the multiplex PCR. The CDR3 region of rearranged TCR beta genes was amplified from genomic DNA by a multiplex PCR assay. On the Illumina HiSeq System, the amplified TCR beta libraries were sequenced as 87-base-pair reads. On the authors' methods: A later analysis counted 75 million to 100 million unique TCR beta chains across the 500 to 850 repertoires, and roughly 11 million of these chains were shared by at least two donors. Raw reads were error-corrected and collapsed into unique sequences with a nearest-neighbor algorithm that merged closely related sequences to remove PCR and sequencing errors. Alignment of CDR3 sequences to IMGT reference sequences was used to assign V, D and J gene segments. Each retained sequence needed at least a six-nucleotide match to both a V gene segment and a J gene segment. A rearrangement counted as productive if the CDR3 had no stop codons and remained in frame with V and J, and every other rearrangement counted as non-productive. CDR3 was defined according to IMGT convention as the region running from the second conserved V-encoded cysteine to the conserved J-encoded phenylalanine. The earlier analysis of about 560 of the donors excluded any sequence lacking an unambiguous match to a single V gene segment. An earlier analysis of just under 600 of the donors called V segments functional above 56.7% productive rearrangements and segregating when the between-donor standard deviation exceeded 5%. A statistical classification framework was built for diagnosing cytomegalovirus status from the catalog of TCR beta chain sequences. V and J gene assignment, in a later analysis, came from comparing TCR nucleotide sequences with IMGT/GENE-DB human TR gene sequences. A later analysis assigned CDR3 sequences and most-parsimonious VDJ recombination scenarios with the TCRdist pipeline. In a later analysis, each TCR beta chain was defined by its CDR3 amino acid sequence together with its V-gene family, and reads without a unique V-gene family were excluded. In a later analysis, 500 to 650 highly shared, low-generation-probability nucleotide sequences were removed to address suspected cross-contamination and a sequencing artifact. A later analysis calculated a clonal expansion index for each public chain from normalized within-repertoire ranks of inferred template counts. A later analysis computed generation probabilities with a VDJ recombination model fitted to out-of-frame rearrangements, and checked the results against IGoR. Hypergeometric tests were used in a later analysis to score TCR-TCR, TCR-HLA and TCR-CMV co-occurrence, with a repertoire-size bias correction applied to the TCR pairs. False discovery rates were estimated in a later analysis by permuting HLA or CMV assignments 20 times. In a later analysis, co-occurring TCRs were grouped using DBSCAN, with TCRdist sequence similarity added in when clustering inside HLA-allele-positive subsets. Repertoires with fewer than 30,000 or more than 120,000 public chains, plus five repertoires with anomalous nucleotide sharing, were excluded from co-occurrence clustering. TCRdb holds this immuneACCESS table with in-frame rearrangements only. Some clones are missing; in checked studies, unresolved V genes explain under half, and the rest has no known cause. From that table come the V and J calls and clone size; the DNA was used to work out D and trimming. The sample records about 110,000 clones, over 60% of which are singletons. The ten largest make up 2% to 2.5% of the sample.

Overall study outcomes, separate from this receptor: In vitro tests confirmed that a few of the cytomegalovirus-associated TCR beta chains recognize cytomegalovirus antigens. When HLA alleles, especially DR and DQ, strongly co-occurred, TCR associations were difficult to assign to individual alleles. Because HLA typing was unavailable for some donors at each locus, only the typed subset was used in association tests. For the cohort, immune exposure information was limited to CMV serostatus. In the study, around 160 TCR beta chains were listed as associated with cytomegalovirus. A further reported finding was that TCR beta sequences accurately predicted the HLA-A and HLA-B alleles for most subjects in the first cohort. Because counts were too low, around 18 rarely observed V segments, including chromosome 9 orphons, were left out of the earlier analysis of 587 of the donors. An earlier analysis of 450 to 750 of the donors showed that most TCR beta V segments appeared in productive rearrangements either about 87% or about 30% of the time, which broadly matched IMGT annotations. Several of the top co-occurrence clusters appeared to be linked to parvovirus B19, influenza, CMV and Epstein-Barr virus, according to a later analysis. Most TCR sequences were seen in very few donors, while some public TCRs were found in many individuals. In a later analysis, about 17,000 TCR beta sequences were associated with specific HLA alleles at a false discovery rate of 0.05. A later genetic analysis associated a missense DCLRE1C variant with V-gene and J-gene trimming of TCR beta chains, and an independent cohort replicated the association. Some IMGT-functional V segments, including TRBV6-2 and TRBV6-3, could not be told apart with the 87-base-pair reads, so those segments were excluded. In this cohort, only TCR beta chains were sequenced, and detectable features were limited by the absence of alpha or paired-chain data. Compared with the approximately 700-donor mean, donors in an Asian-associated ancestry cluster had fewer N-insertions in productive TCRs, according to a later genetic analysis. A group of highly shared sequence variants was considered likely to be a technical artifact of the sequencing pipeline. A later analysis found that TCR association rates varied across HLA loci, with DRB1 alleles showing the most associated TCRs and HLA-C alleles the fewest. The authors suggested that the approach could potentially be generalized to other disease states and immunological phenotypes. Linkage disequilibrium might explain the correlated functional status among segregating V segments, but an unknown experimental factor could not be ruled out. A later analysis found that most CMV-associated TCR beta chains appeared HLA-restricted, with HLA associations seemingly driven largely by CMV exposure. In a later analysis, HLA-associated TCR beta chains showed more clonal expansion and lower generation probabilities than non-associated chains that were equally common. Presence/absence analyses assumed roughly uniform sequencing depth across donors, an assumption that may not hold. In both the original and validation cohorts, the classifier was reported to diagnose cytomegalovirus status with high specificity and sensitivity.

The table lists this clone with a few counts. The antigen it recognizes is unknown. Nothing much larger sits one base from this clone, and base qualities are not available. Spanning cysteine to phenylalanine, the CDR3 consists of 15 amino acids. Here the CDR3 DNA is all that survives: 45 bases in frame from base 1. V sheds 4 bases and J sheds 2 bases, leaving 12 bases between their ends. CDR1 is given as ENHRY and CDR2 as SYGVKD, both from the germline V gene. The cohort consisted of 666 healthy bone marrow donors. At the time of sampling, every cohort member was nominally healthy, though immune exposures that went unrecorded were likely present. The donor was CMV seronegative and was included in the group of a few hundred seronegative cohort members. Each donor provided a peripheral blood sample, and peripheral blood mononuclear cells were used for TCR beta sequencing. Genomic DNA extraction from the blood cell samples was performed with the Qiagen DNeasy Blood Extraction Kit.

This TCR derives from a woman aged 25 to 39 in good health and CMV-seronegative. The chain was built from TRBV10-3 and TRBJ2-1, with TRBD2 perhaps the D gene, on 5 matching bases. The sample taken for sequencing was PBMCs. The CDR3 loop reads CAISASGPAYNEQFF. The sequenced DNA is TGTGCCATCAGTGCGAGCGGACCGGCCTACAATGAGCAGTTCTTC.